The rows below give T cell receptor beta chains drawn from one sample of a study of blood T cell repertoires in COVID-19. Using immunoSEQ multiplex PCR, the repertoire was profiled, and TCRdb retains in-frame clones only, with some absent. The table lists fewer than 250,000 clones, around 90% of them singletons, with 3% to 3.5% in the top ten. Sequenced input: peripheral blood. The receptors were sampled from a man in his sixties with acute or convalescent COVID-19. Each CDR3 is given without its conserved first and last residue. The size field is filled for only some rows; it gives once, few, many or a size class.

clone_size v_call cdr3_aa
. TRBV19 ASKRRNTEAF
. TRBV5-5 ASSSQARSGGSGYT
. TRBV18 ASSPPANDNEKLF
. TRBV11-2 ASNDRGGGYT
. TRBV5-1 ASSALPSRWQVTTYGYT
few TRBV5-4 ASSLKVLGRVPDTQY
. TRBV27 ASSSGLSYNEQF
. TRBV30 AWSPISGTANTEAF
. TRBV24-1 ATSRGGANTDTQY
few TRBV9 ASSAIGTSGTYEQY
. TRBV5-4 ASSLAAGYNSPLH
. TRBV6-6 ASSLQGRQPQH
. TRBV3-1/TRBV3-2 ASSPRTGQGSTEAF
. TRBV5-1 ASSGGRRGNEKLF
. TRBV19 ASSTQYSNTEAF
. TRBV5-1 ASSLGQGVVYEQY
. TRBV2 ASSGDRAGNQPQH
. TRBV6-2/TRBV6-3 ASSPQGLIQETQY
. TRBV6-2/TRBV6-3 ASSPWADENTEAF
. TRBV7-3 ASSSSGGNTEAF
. TRBV5-1 ASSLDGRHATNEKLF
. TRBV2 ASSLSGGGELF
. TRBV7-3 ASSYDSSSYEQY
. TRBV6-5 ASSYTQTSWGHEQY
. TRBV19 ASSIPGQGDEKLF
. TRBV28 ASSLARGAGNSPLH
. TRBV4-3 ASSLSPGGLSGANVLT
. TRBV29-1 SGETSGGTGELF
many TRBV2 ASNTHGTGGLSYGYT
. TRBV20-1 SASDVTGQETQY
. TRBV4-3 ASSEGESEQF
few TRBV27 ASRGHLSGANVLT
. TRBV7-3 ASSPHRLAGDQETQY
. TRBV5-5 ASSAPGVYNEQF
. TRBV29-1 SVSPRAPNTEAF
. TRBV19 ASSIVGTNIGGLYEQY
. TRBV15 ATSSKSNRLGYGYT
. TRBV7-3 ASSSRGLAATDTQY
. TRBV7-9 ASSSFGQGITQY
few TRBV7-8 ASTPAALRYEQY
. TRBV19 ASSTLDRAPTDTQY
. TRBV5-1 ASRRTGGASNTEAF
. TRBV7-2 ASSTRTGTEAF
. TRBV3-1/TRBV3-2 ATQGAGTEAF